The 27 T cell receptor beta chains reported below all come from one sample, sequenced in a study of PD-L1 blockade in urothelial cancer. Sequenced by immunoSEQ multiplex PCR; TCRdb stores in-frame clones only, minus some. The sample holds about 70,000 clones, roughly 90% seen once. Time point reported: pretreatment peripheral blood. Sequenced here: PBMCs, sampled around atezolizumab (anti-PD-L1) treatment. Every receptor here comes from a man between 65 and 79 years old with urothelial cancer.

The chain uses TRBV5-3 and TRBJ2-1; 11 bases line up with TRBD2. TRBV5-3 has ORF status, its function being uncertain. With V trimmed by 3 bases and J by 7 bases, 6 bases remained unmatched. The CDR3 loop spans 15 amino acids. CDR3 DNA: TGTGCCAGAAGCTCGGGACTAGCGGTAATTAATGAGCAGTTCTTC. This translates into CARSSGLAVINEQFF.

The rearrangement links TRBV2 to TRBJ1-5; D gene ambiguous. V was cut by 4 bases and J by 2 bases, with 12 bases left in between. This CDR3 spans 15 amino acids. CDR1 SNHLY and CDR2 FYNNEI come from the germline V gene. This CDR3 is CASSAGIMGNQPQHF. Here the CDR3 DNA reads TGTGCCAGCAGTGCCGGGATTATGGGCAATCAGCCCCAGCATTTT.

The chain joins TRBV2 to TRBJ2-7, with unresolved D. Trimming shortened V by 0 bases and J by 3 bases, and 18 bases separated the two germline ends. This CDR3 has 17 amino acids. Per the germline V gene, CDR1 is SNHLY and CDR2 is FYNNEI. The CDR3 protein is CASSEASRLTPLYEQYF. In DNA, the CDR3 is TGTGCCAGCAGTGAAGCCTCCAGGCTAACACCCCTCTACGAGCAGTACTTC.

The chain uses TRBV27 and TRBJ2-7, with no clear D. Trimming removed 2 bases at V and 4 bases at J, with 6 bases between. The CDR3 contains 12 residues. CDR1 and CDR2 from the germline V gene are MNHEY and SMNVEV (reference sequence). In DNA, the CDR3 is TGTGCCAGCAGTTTAAAGCCTTACGAGCAGTACTTC. It yields the protein CASSLKPYEQYF.

The chain is built from TRBV6-1 and TRBJ2-3; 11 nucleotides agree with TRBD2. This CDR3 is 15 amino acids long. Trimming at V came to 2 bases and at J to 3 bases, leaving 1 base not matched to a gene. Germline V gene lookup returns CDR1 MNHNS and CDR2 SASEGT. The CDR3 is CASSESSGRTDTQYF. The CDR3 nucleotides read TGTGCCAGCAGTGAATCTAGCGGGAGGACAGATACGCAGTATTTT.

The rearrangement uses TRBV7-2 and TRBJ1-2; 8 positions agree with TRBD1. The CDR3 consists of 16 residues. Germline assignment: CDR1 SGHTA and CDR2 FQGNSA. Germline trimming cut 1 base from V and 5 bases from J; bases unmatched to any gene: 9. CDR3 nucleotide sequence: TGTGCCAGCAGCTTAGGTGGGCAGGGGGCGACGTATGGCTACACCTTC. This codes for CASSLGGQGATYGYTF. The entire variable domain, with the rest obtained from reference TRBV7-2 and TRBJ1-2, is as follows: GAGVSQSPSNKVTEKGKDVELRCDPISGHTALYWYRQSLGQGLEFLIYFQGNSAPDKSGLPSDRFSAERTGGSVSTLTIQRTQQEDSAVYLCASSLGGQGATYGYTFGSGTRLTVV.

This chain connects TRBV4-1 to TRBJ2-7; tentative D call: TRBD1 (5 bases). The CDR3 length is 13 residues. The germline V and J ends were trimmed by 5 bases and 4 bases, with 12 bases remaining between them. CDR1 and CDR2 from the germline V gene are MGHRA and YSYEKL. This chain's CDR3 is CASSSDRRYEQYF. CDR3 nucleotides: TGCGCCAGCAGCTCAGACAGACGGTACGAGCAGTACTTC.

V is TRBV29-1 and J is TRBJ1-1, with 9 bases lining up with TRBD1. Germline loops: CDR1 SQVTM, CDR2 ANQGSEA. CDR3 size: 13 residues. The V and J ends lost 6 bases and 2 bases, in that order; junction bases with no gene match: 4. The CDR3 sequence is CSVTGQGNTEAFF. In DNA, the CDR3 is TGCAGCGTAACGGGACAGGGTAACACTGAAGCTTTCTTT.

The V and J genes are TRBV5-1 and TRBJ2-2; D possibly corresponds to TRBD2 (6 bases). The CDR3 is 16 residues long. Trimming took 1 base from V and 3 from J, leaving 13 bases between them. CDR1 is SGHRS, CDR2 YFSETQ, per germline. Written as DNA, the CDR3 is TGCGCCAGCAGCTTGAGACTAGGTGTGGACACCGGGGAGCTGTTTTTT. Encoded protein: CASSLRLGVDTGELFF. Using reference TRBV5-1 and TRBJ2-2 for the parts outside the CDR3, the full variable domain is KAGVTQTPRYLIKTRGQQVTLSCSPISGHRSVSWYQQTPGQGLQFLFEYFSETQRNKGNFPGRFSGRQFSNSRSEMNVSTLELGDSALYLCASSLRLGVDTGELFFGEGSRLTVL.

The chain combines TRBV15 with TRBJ2-2; no clear D. CDR3 length: 14 amino acids. From germline, CDR1 is LNHNV and CDR2 YYDKDF (reference sequence). Deletions cut 3 bases from V and 6 bases from J, with 11 bases between. CDR3 loop: CATSSSTGPGELFF. The CDR3 DNA is TGTGCCACCAGCAGTTCAACGGGTCCCGGGGAGCTGTTTTTT.

This sequence joins TRBV28 and TRBJ2-5, with 8 positions matching TRBD2. This CDR3 has 13 residues. CDR1 is MDHEN and CDR2 is SYDVKM in the germline V gene. Trimming removed 6 bases from V and 3 bases from J; junction bases left unmatched: 3. DNA for the CDR3: TGTGCCAGCAGATCAGCGGGAGAAGAGACCCAGTACTTC. This gives the protein CASRSAGEETQYF.

This chain connects TRBV28 to TRBJ2-3; 10 positions match TRBD1. J lost 3 bases, V lost 4 bases, and 1 base had no gene match. Germline loops: CDR1 MDHEN, CDR2 SYDVKM. This CDR3 is 14 amino acids long. The CDR3 here is CASSWTGGTDTQYF. For the CDR3, the DNA is TGTGCCAGCAGTTGGACAGGGGGAACAGATACGCAGTATTTT.

This clone was counted only a few times. V gene TRBV7-9 combines with J gene TRBJ2-1, with D tentatively TRBD1 (6 bases). The germline V gene encodes CDR1 SEHNR and CDR2 FQNEAQ (reference sequence). CDR3 length: 13 residues. Trimming shortened V by 5 bases and J by 3 bases, and 8 bases separated the two germline ends. The CDR3 region is CASSPDSYNEQFF. The CDR3 DNA follows: TGTGCCAGCAGCCCGGACAGCTACAATGAGCAGTTCTTC.

The chain employs TRBV6-6 and TRBJ1-5; no reliable D call. In germline, CDR1 is MNHNY, CDR2 SVGAGI (reference sequence). The V end was cut by 0 bases, the J end by 8 bases, with 8 bases between. The CDR3 has 13 amino acids. The CDR3 reads CASSYSSAKPQHF. Written as DNA, the CDR3 is TGTGCCAGCAGTTACTCGAGTGCGAAGCCCCAGCATTTT.

The J gene is TRBJ1-1, the V gene TRBV25-1; TRBD1 matches 8 bases. V lost 6 bases and J lost 5; bases outside the gene matches: 14. This CDR3 contains 16 residues. Germline CDR1 MGHDK, CDR2 SYGVNS. This chain's CDR3 is CASRPTGGQGGTEAFF. CDR3 DNA sequence: TGTGCCAGCAGACCAACGGGCGGACAGGGCGGGACTGAAGCTTTCTTT.

The rearrangement uses TRBV27 and TRBJ2-2; 10 bases line up with TRBD1. CDR3 length equals 18 residues. Germline V gene sequence: CDR1 MNHEY, CDR2 SMNVEV (reference sequence). Losses at the gene ends were 5 bases for V and 0 bases for J; bases not matched to a gene: 9. CDR3 in amino acids: CASSPARGTGANTGELFF. The CDR3 DNA follows: TGTGCCAGCAGTCCAGCGAGGGGGACAGGGGCGAACACCGGGGAGCTGTTTTTT.

The chain carries TRBV27 and TRBJ2-5, with TRBD2 matching over 8 bases. V dropped 5 bases and J dropped 1; count of bases not matched to a gene: 9. CDR1 is MNHEY, CDR2 SMNVEV, per germline (reference sequence). The CDR3 covers 16 residues. CDR3 loop: CASSPRSGGLQETQYF. In DNA form, the CDR3 reads TGTGCCAGCAGTCCCCGGTCGGGGGGGCTCCAAGAGACCCAGTACTTC.

This clone has just one count. This rearrangement joins TRBV28 to TRBJ1-5, with 9 bases that match TRBD1. Germline assignment: CDR1 MDHEN and CDR2 SYDVKM. The CDR3 has 16 residues. Trimming at V came to 4 bases and at J to 7 bases, leaving 11 bases not matched to a gene. The CDR3 loop is CASSSPGQGGRQPQHF. DNA of the CDR3: TGTGCCAGCAGTTCCCCGGGACAGGGTGGCCGACAGCCCCAGCATTTT.

The chain uses TRBV6-5 and TRBJ2-7; D gene ambiguous. CDR1 and CDR2 (germline): MNHEY, SVGAGI. The CDR3 is 14 residues long. Between the trimmed V and J ends, which lost 6 bases and 5 bases, there was a span of 17 bases. This CDR3 is CASRPNVPGDEQYF. DNA for the CDR3: TGTGCCAGCAGGCCGAACGTTCCGGGTGACGAGCAGTACTTC.

This clone was observed a single time. The chain uses TRBV15 and TRBJ2-1; 10 bases fit TRBD1. This CDR3 is 15 amino acids long. The junction had 6 bases not matched to a gene; V was cut back by 5 bases and J by 5 bases. Germline assignment: CDR1 LNHNV and CDR2 YYDKDF (reference sequence). CDR3: CATSQGQGNNNEQFF. The CDR3 DNA sequence: TGTGCCACCAGCCAGGGACAGGGGAACAACAATGAGCAGTTCTTC.

The J gene is TRBJ2-1, the V gene TRBV27, with TRBD2 identical over 10 bases. There are 16 residues in the CDR3. Trimming removed 7 bases from V and 0 bases from J; junction bases left unmatched: 6. CDR1 MNHEY and CDR2 SMNVEV come from the germline V gene (reference sequence). The CDR3 sequence is CASKTSGSGSYNEQFF. The CDR3 nucleotides read TGTGCCAGCAAGACTAGCGGGTCCGGCTCCTACAATGAGCAGTTCTTC.

This sequence joins TRBV27 and TRBJ2-7; 9 bases agree with TRBD2. The CDR3 runs to 16 residues. V was clipped by 6 bases and J by 2 bases; unmatched bases: 11. CDR1 is MNHEY, CDR2 SMNVEV, per germline (reference sequence). CDR3 nucleotides: TGTGCCAGCAGACTTCAAGCGGGAGGAACCCCCTACGAGCAGTACTTC. Encoded protein: CASRLQAGGTPYEQYF.

The rearrangement links TRBV5-1 to TRBJ1-2, with a tentative D call TRBD1 (6 bases). Germline assignment: CDR1 SGHRS and CDR2 YFSETQ. V shed 0 bases and J shed 3 bases, with 12 bases lying between them. The CDR3 spans 15 residues. The CDR3 protein is CASSLEGGEYYGYTF. The CDR3 DNA sequence: TGCGCCAGCAGCTTGGAGGGGGGGGAGTACTATGGCTACACCTTC.

The genes are TRBV19 and TRBJ2-6, with 7 bases lining up with TRBD1. The junction had 10 bases not matched to a gene; V was cut back by 5 bases and J by 0 bases. The CDR3 contains 18 residues. The germline gives CDR1 LNHDA, CDR2 SQIVND (reference sequence). The CDR3 DNA reads as TGTGCCAGTAGTCCCCGGGCACAGGGGAGCTCTGGGGCCAACGTCCTGACTTTC. It encodes CASSPRAQGSSGANVLTF. Filled out from reference TRBV19 and TRBJ2-6, the complete variable domain reads DGGITQSPKYLFRKEGQNVTLSCEQNLNHDAMYWYRQDPGQGLRLIYYSQIVNDFQKGDIAEGYSVSREKKESFPLTVTSAQKNPTAFYLCASSPRAQGSSGANVLTFGAGSRLTVL.

The chain uses TRBV19 and TRBJ1-2; D is uncertain. CDR3 length: 13 residues. Between the trimmed V and J ends, which lost 7 bases and 1 base, there was a span of 10 bases. Looked up from germline, CDR1 is LNHDA and CDR2 is SQIVND (reference sequence). CDR3 loop: CASIEPGNYGYTF. CDR3 DNA sequence: TGTGCCAGTATAGAGCCCGGTAACTATGGCTACACCTTC.

The CDR3 sequence is CASSEVGTVRGNGYTF. CDR3 bases: TGTGCCAGCAGTGAAGTTGGGACGGTACGGGGGAATGGCTACACCTTC. The V and J genes are TRBV25-1 and TRBJ1-2; weak D call: TRBD1 (5 bases). The CDR3 length is 16 residues. Trimming took 2 bases from V and 6 from J, leaving 19 bases between them. From germline, CDR1 is MGHDK and CDR2 SYGVNS.

The chain combines TRBV4-2 with TRBJ2-1; the match to TRBD2 covers 16 bases. The CDR3 is made up of 20 amino acids. J gave up 5 bases and V 2 bases, and 12 bases lay outside the gene matches. Germline V gene data show CDR1 as LGHNA and CDR2 as YNFKEQ. CDR3 coding DNA: TGTGCCAGCAGCCAACCTCCGGGACTAGCGGGAGGGCAAGTCCACAATGAGCAGTTCTTC. Its protein product is CASSQPPGLAGGQVHNEQFF.